Listed below are T cell receptor beta chains from one sample, sequenced in a study of blood T cell repertoires in COVID-19. Generated by immunoSEQ multiplex PCR, the TCRdb table keeps only in-frame clones and is missing some. In the table there are approximately 150,000 clones, approximately 85% of which are singletons. Sequencing was done on a sample of PBMCs or T cells enriched from blood (not recorded which). The receptors originated from a woman in her fifties or sixties with acute COVID-19. The CDR3 runs from the conserved cysteine through the conserved F or W. D genes are given only for firm matches. Clone size is given for some rows only: seen once, a few or many times, or a class if the clone is expanded.

>few|TRBD1|TRBJ2-5|14|TRBV9
TGTGCCAGCAGCCCAGGGACAGTTAAAGAGACCCAGTACTTC
CASSPGTVKETQYF
>-|TRBD1|TRBJ1-5|13|TRBV7-2
TGTGCCAGCAGTAAACAGGGGGATCAGCCCCAGCATTTT
CASSKQGDQPQHF
>-|TRBD1|TRBJ2-5|13|TRBV10-3
TGTGCCGTGGCTGGGACAGGGCAAGAGACCCAGTACTTC
CAVAGTGQETQYF
>once|TRBD1|TRBJ2-7|14|TRBV6-6
TGTGCCAGCAGCCCAGGACAGGGGGCTTACGAGCAGTACTTC
CASSPGQGAYEQYF
>-|TRBD1|TRBJ1-3|14|TRBV7-6
TGTGCCAGCAGCCCGGGGACAGGGGGAAACACCATATATTTT
CASSPGTGGNTIYF
>-|-|TRBJ2-7|12|TRBV5-1
TGCGCCAGCAGCCAGACTAGTTCCGAGCAGTACTTC
CASSQTSSEQYF
>-|TRBD1|TRBJ1-2|16|TRBV7-8
TGTGCCAGCAGCCCCCGCTCGGACAGGGGAGTAGATGGCTACACCTTC
CASSPRSDRGVDGYTF
>-|TRBD1|TRBJ2-4|14|TRBV14
TGTGCCAGCAGCCCTTCGACAGGGGGCAGCATTCAGTACTTC
CASSPSTGGSIQYF
>-|-|TRBJ2-3|14|TRBV7-9
TGTGCCAGCAGCTTAAGTCCGGGGACAGATACGCAGTATTTT
CASSLSPGTDTQYF
>-|TRBD2|TRBJ2-1|15|TRBV6-4
TGTGCCAGCAGTGAATTGGCGGGAGGTGCAAATGAGCAGTTCTTC
CASSELAGGANEQFF
>-|-|TRBJ2-1|14|TRBV2
TGTGCCAGCATGGGGGCGGGAGTGGGAAATGAGCAGTTCTTC
CASMGAGVGNEQFF
>-|TRBD1|TRBJ2-1|15|TRBV6-5
TGTGCCAGCAGTTACTGGGACAGGCCGTACAATGAGCAGTTCTTC
CASSYWDRPYNEQFF
>-|TRBD1|TRBJ1-5|16|TRBV7-8
TGTGCCAGCAGCTACGGGACAGGGGGAAACGATCAGCCCCAGCATTTT
CASSYGTGGNDQPQHF
>-|-|TRBJ2-3|16|TRBV27
TGTGCCAGCAAGGAATATGGCGGCCGCGGGTCAGATACGCAGTATTTT
CASKEYGGRGSDTQYF
>-|-|TRBJ1-2|13|TRBV14
TGTGCCAGCAGCCAGTTTCGGGGGGACGGCTACACCTTC
CASSQFRGDGYTF
>-|TRBD2|TRBJ2-5|15|TRBV6-1
TGTGCCAGCAGTGAAGGGTGGCGGGAGGGCGAGACCCAGTACTTC
CASSEGWREGETQYF
>-|TRBD2|TRBJ2-1|17|TRBV30
TGTGCCTGGAGTGGGCCGGGACTAGCGGGAGAAGGCAATGAGCAGTTCTTC
CAWSGPGLAGEGNEQFF